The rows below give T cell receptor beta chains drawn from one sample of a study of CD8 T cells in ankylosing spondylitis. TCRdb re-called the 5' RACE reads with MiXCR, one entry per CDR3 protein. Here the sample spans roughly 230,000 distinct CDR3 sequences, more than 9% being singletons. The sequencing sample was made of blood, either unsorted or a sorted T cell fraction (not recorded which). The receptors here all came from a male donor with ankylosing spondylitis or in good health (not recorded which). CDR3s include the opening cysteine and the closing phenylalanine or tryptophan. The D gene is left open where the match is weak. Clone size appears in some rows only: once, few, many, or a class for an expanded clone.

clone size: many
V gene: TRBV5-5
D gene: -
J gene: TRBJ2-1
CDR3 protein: CASSSVSENEQFF
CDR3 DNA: TGTGCCAGCAGCTCCGTGAGCGAAAATGAGCAGTTCTTC

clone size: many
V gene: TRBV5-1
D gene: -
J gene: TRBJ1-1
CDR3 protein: CASSSDSLGRSTEAFF
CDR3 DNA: TGCGCCAGCAGCTCGGACAGCCTCGGAAGGAGCACTGAAGCTTTCTTT

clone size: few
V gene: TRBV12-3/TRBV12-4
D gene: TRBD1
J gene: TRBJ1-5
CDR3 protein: CASSGTGRGQPQHF
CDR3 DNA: TGTGCCAGCAGTGGGACAGGGAGGGGTCAGCCCCAGCATTTT

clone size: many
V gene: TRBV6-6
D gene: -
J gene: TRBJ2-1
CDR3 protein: CASKGSDEQFF
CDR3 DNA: TGTGCCAGCAAGGGTTCTGATGAGCAGTTCTTC

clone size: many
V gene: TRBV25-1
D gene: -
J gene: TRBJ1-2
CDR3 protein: CASTRGGPGDGYTF
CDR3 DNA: TGTGCCAGCACGCGGGGAGGCCCAGGTGATGGCTACACCTTC

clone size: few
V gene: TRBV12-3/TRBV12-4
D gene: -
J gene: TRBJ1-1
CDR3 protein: CASTPRAAVRNTEAFF
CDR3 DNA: TGTGCCAGCACTCCCCGGGCAGCAGTCAGGAACACTGAAGCTTTCTTT

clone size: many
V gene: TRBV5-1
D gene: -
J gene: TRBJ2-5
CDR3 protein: CASSLDGRAETQYF
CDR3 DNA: TGCGCCAGCAGCTTGGATGGCAGGGCGGAGACCCAGTACTTC

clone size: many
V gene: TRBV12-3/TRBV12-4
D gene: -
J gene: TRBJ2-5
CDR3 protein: CASSLRGGDGERQYF
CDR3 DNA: TGTGCCAGCAGCCTCCGTGGTGGGGACGGAGAACGGCAGTACTTC

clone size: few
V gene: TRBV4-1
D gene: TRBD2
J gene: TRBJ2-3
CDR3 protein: CASSHSERGGHDTQYF
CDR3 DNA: TGCGCCAGCAGCCATTCAGAGCGGGGGGGACACGATACGCAGTATTTT

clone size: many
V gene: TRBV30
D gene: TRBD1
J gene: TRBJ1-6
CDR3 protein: CAWSVLGQGTPLHF
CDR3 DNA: TGTGCCTGGAGTGTTCTGGGACAGGGAACACCCCTCCACTTT

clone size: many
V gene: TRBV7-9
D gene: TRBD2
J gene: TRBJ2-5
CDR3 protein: CASSFLQGTSGFGTQYF
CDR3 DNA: TGTGCCAGCAGCTTTCTGCAGGGGACTAGTGGCTTTGGGACCCAGTACTTC

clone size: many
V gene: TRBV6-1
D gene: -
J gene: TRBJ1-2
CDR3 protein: CASSEAPTGPFYGYTF
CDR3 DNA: TGTGCCAGCAGTGAAGCTCCGACAGGCCCATTCTATGGCTACACCTTC

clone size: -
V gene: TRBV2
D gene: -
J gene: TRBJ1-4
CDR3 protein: CASSEAIKRTVQEKLFF
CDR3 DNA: TGTGCCAGCAGTGAGGCAATCAAGAGGACGGTACAAGAAAAACTGTTTTTT

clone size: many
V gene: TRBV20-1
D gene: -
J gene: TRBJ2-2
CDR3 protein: CSARGAAGELTGELFF
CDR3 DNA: TGCAGTGCTAGGGGGGCGGCGGGAGAGCTCACCGGTGAGCTGTTTTTT

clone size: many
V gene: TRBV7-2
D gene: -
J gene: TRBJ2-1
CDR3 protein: CASSFGTSEQFF
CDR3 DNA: TGTGCCAGCAGCTTTGGGACTTCTGAGCAGTTCTTC

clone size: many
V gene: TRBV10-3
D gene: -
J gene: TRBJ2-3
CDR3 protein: CAISETGTHTDTQYF
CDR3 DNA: TGTGCCATCAGTGAAACAGGAACCCACACAGATACGCAGTATTTT

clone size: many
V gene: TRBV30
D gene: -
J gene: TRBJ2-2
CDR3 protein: CAWSISAVGTGELFF
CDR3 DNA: TGTGCCTGGAGTATTAGCGCCGTAGGCACCGGGGAGCTGTTTTTT

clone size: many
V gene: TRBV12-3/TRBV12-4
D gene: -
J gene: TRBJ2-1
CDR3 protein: CASTKTRGRFNEQFF
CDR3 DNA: TGTGCCAGCACCAAGACGAGGGGTCGCTTCAATGAGCAGTTCTTC

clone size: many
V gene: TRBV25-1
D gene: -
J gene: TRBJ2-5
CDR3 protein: CASSESGLETQYF
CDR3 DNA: TGTGCCAGCAGTGAGTCGGGGTTGGAGACCCAGTACTTC

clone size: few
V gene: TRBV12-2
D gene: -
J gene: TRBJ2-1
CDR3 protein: CASRRQLAGLQFSYNEQFF
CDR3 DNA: TGTGCAAGTCGCAGACAGCTAGCGGGCCTACAATTCTCTTACAATGAGCAGTTCTTC

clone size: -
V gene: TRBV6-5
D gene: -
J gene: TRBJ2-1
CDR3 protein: CASSYPGMGNEQFF
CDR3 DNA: TGTGCCAGCAGTTACCCGGGAATGGGCAATGAGCAGTTCTTC

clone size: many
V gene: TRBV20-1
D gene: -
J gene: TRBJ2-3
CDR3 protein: CSAPGVRTDTQYF
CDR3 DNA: TGCAGTGCCCCCGGGGTTCGCACAGATACGCAGTATTTT

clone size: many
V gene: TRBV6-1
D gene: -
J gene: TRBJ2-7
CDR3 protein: CASSETGDWTYEQYF
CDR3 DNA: TGTGCCAGCAGTGAAACCGGGGACTGGACCTACGAGCAGTACTTC

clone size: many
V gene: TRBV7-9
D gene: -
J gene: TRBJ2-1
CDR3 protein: CASSFGLESSYNEQFF
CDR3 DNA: TGTGCCAGCAGCTTTGGCCTAGAGAGCTCCTACAATGAGCAGTTCTTC

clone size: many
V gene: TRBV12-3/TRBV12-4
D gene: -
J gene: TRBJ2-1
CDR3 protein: CASRGGGLLTKQFF
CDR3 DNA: TGTGCCAGCAGGGGTGGGGGACTTCTTACTAAGCAGTTCTTC

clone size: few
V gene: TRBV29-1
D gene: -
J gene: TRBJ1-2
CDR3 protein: CSVEDREDGHGYTF
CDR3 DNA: TGCAGCGTTGAAGACCGGGAGGACGGACATGGCTACACCTTC

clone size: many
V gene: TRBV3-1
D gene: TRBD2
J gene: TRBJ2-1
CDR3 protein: CASSQGASGGAKQFF
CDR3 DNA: TGTGCCAGCAGCCAAGGGGCTAGCGGGGGGGCGAAGCAGTTCTTC

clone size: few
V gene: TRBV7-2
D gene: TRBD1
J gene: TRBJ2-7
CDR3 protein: CASSLVSDRDYEQYF
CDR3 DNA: TGTGCCAGCAGCTTAGTGTCCGACAGGGACTACGAGCAGTACTTC

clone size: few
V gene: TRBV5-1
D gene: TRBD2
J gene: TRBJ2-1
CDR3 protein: CASSIGAGVANEQFF
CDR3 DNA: TGCGCCAGCAGCATCGGAGCGGGAGTGGCGAATGAGCAGTTCTTC

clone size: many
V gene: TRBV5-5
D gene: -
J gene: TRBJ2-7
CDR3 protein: CASSLFPGRLHEQYF
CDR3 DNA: TGTGCCAGCAGCCTTTTTCCGGGCCGCCTCCACGAGCAGTACTTC